This T cell receptor (beta chain) was profiled in a study of blood T cell repertoires in COVID-19. As processed by the authors: Estimation of nucleated cell counts was performed using reference gene primer amplification. The protocol was immunoSEQ multiplex PCR, while the TCRdb copy is restricted to in-frame clones and leaves out a portion. D and trimming were read from the DNA, whereas the V and J calls and clone size are those reported in that table. The sample contains 25,000 to 35,000 clones, 80% to 90% of which appear only once. Trimming removed 1 base from V and 5 bases from J, with 9 bases in between. The CDR3 runs to 14 residues. Germline assignment: CDR1 SGHRS and CDR2 YFSETQ.

The chain carries TRBV5-1 and TRBJ1-4; perhaps TRBD1 as D (6 bases). Sequencing was done on a sample of peripheral blood. The TCR was taken from a human donor in a cohort sampled during active COVID-19. The CDR3 here is CASSLTGTNEKLFF. DNA for the CDR3: TGCGCCAGCAGCTTGACAGGGACGAATGAAAAACTGTTTTTT.